Here is one T cell receptor beta chain with its context. Antigen specificity is unknown. The data stem from a study of a mutant IDH1 vaccine in newly diagnosed glioma. In the study overall: Before enrollment, the patients had been treated with radiotherapy alone, temozolomide alone, or both together. Most of them had received both.

The ends lost 3 bases at V and 5 bases at J; junction bases unmatched: 7. CDR1 is SGHDT, CDR2 YYEEEE, per germline. CDR3 length equals 16 residues. The assay was immunoSEQ multiplex PCR, and TCRdb's table has in-frame clones only and misses some. Found here are tens of thousands of clones, roughly 70% of them singletons; the top ten hold about 8.9%. Time point reported: week 47, end of study. Every vaccination contained 300 ug of the mutant IDH1 20-mer peptide and was paired with topical imiquimod. The chain carries TRBV5-6 and TRBJ2-5; 13 positions match TRBD2. This clonotype was obtained from a middle-aged man with glioma. Sequencing was performed on PBMCs, taken from a glioma patient whose treatment included an IDH1 peptide vaccine. The CDR3 nucleotides read TGTGCCAGCAGCTCCCGGACTAGCGGGAGTAAGGAGACCCAGTACTTC. It codes for CASSSRTSGSKETQYF.